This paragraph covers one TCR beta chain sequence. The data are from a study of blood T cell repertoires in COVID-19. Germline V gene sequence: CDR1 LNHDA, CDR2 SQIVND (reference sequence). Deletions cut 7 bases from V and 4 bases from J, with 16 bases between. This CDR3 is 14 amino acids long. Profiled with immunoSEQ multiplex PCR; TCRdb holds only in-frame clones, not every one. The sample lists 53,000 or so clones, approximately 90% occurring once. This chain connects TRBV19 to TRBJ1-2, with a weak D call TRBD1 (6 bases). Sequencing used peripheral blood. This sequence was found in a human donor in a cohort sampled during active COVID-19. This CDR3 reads CASTNTGLLYGYTF. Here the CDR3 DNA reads TGTGCCAGTACCAACACAGGGCTCCTCTATGGCTACACCTTC.